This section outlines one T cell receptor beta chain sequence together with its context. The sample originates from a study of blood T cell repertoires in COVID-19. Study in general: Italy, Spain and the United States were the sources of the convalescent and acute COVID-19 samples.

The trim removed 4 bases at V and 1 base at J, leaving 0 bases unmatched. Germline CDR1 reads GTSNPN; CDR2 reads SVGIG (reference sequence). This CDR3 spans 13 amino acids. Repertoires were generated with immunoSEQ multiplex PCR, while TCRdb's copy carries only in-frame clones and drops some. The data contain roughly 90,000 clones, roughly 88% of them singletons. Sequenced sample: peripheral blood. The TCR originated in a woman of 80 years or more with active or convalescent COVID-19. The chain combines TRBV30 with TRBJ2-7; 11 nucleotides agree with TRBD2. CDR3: CAWTSGRSYEQYF. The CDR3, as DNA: TGTGCCTGGACTAGCGGGAGGTCCTACGAGCAGTACTTC.